This TCR beta chain was sequenced in a study of blood T cell repertoires in COVID-19. Source study methods: The authors estimated nucleated cell counts from reference gene primer amplification. Sequencing was performed with immunoSEQ multiplex PCR; in TCRdb, only in-frame clones are kept and a portion is missing. The DNA gave D and trimming, while V, J and clone size come from that table. Of 100,000 or so clones in the sample, around 86% were seen once. CDR1 is SQVTM, CDR2 ANQGSEA, per germline. V shed 6 bases and J shed 6 bases, with 21 bases lying between them. CDR3 length: 14 amino acids. The material sequenced was peripheral blood. The clonotype originates from a man older than 75 with acute or convalescent COVID-19. This rearrangement joins TRBV29-1 to TRBJ2-7; maybe TRBD2 (9 bases). The CDR3 sequence: CSVQGAGGPLEQYF. The CDR3 DNA follows: TGCAGCGTGCAGGGGGCGGGAGGGCCCCTCGAGCAGTACTTC.